These 11 T cell receptor beta chains were sequenced from one sample in a study of OX40 agonist ivuxolimab in advanced cancers. Only in-frame clones appear in the TCRdb table, and some are missing; sequencing was by immunoSEQ multiplex PCR. Among 90,000 to 130,000 clones listed, roughly 89% were seen once. The sequencing used CD4+ or CD8+ T cells sorted from blood, collected in a trial of the OX40 agonist ivuxolimab. These receptors came from an adult with an advanced solid tumor such as melanoma, head and neck, liver or kidney cancer.

The chain uses TRBV18 and TRBJ1-4; no clear D. Trimming pared 3 bases from V and 5 bases from J, leaving 13 bases between. The length of the CDR3 is 15 residues. CDR1 and CDR2 (germline): KGHSH, LQKENI. CDR3 in amino acids: CASSPHRDPNEKLFF. The CDR3 DNA reads TGTGCCAGCTCACCCCATAGAGACCCGAATGAAAAACTGTTTTTT. The full variable domain, with the rest looked up from reference TRBV18 and TRBJ1-4, is NAGVMQNPRHLVRRRGQEARLRCSPMKGHSHVYWYRQLPEEGLKFMVYLQKENIIDESGMPKERFSAEFPKEGPSILRIQQVVRGDSAAYFCASSPHRDPNEKLFFGSGTQLSVL.

The rearrangement uses TRBV10-3 and TRBJ2-7; D call uncertain. Trimming left V 7 bases short and J 0 bases short, with 10 bases between. The CDR3 has 13 amino acids. CDR1 and CDR2 (germline): ENHRY, SYGVKD. CDR3 bases: TGTGCCATCACCTCACCGGACTCCTACGAGCAGTACTTC. Its protein is CAITSPDSYEQYF.

This rearrangement joins TRBV4-3 to TRBJ2-7, with 11 nucleotides matching TRBD2. Germline V gene sequence: CDR1 LGHNA, CDR2 YSLEER. The CDR3 loop spans 15 amino acids. Trimming at V came to 3 bases and at J to 6 bases, leaving 7 bases not matched to a gene. For the CDR3, the DNA is TGCGCCAGCAGCCACGAAACTAGCGGGAGAGGCGAGCAGTACTTC. It yields the protein CASSHETSGRGEQYF.

This clone turned up a few times. The J gene is TRBJ2-5, the V gene TRBV10-3; D possibly uses TRBD1 or TRBD2 (5 bases each). V shed 6 bases and J shed 1 base, with 12 bases lying between them. The CDR3 spans 14 residues. Germline assignment: CDR1 ENHRY and CDR2 SYGVKD. CDR3 nucleotide sequence: TGTGCCATCAGGATGGGACGGACCCAAGAGACCCAGTACTTC. As protein: CAIRMGRTQETQYF.

The genes are TRBV19 and TRBJ1-4; the D gene is possibly TRBD1 (5 bases). This CDR3 has 15 residues. Germline V gives CDR1 LNHDA, CDR2 SQIVND (reference sequence). V was pared by 6 bases and J by 6 bases, with 17 bases between. The CDR3, as DNA: TGTGCCAGTAGCTTACGTCGGCAGGGAGATGAAAAACTGTTTTTT. Its protein product is CASSLRRQGDEKLFF.

The CDR3 spells CASSRGVETQYF. As DNA, the CDR3 is TGTGCCAGCAGCCGAGGGGTCGAGACCCAGTACTTC. This chain uses TRBV5-6 with TRBJ2-5; D possibly matches TRBD1 or TRBD2 (5 bases each). The V end lost 4 bases, the J end lost 5 bases, and 9 bases lay between the germline ends. Germline lookup yields CDR1 SGHDT and CDR2 YYEEEE. The CDR3 is made up of 12 amino acids.

This clone occurred once. V usage is TRBV27 and J usage is TRBJ2-3; the D gene is possibly TRBD2 (6 bases). CDR1 and CDR2 from the germline V gene are MNHEY and SMNVEV (reference sequence). Trimming shortened V by 5 bases and J by 1 base, and 25 bases separated the two germline ends. The CDR3 runs 19 residues. CDR3 in amino acids: CASSRRLVSPLLGTDTQYF. In nucleotides, the CDR3 is TGTGCCAGCAGTCGTAGACTAGTCTCCCCCTTACTTGGCACAGATACGCAGTATTTT.

The rearrangement links TRBV4-3 to TRBJ1-1; D uncertain. This CDR3 is 14 amino acids long. Trimming removed 5 bases at V and 1 base at J, with 11 bases between. Germline V gives CDR1 LGHNA, CDR2 YSLEER. The CDR3 nucleotides are TGCGCCAGCAGCTTCCTAGAGGGGAACACTGAAGCTTTCTTT. This encodes CASSFLEGNTEAFF.

The chain recombines TRBV6-5 with TRBJ1-6; 9 nucleotides line up with TRBD1. This CDR3 has 14 amino acids. With 4 bases clipped from V and 9 bases from J, the junction kept 4 bases outside the gene matches. Germline assignment: CDR1 MNHEY and CDR2 SVGAGI. In DNA form, the CDR3 reads TGTGCCAGCAGTTGGGGACAGGGCCCTTCACCCCTCCACTTT. It yields the protein CASSWGQGPSPLHF.

The chain couples TRBV29-1 to TRBJ2-1; perhaps TRBD1 as D (5 bases). From germline, CDR1 is SQVTM and CDR2 ANQGSEA. This CDR3 spans 12 amino acids. V lost 4 bases, J lost 9 bases, and 13 bases lay in between. For the CDR3, the DNA is TGCAGCGTTGTTGGGGCCGAGGCTGAGCAGTTCTTC. It is translated as CSVVGAEAEQFF.

V usage is TRBV18 and J usage is TRBJ1-6; D uncertain. The CDR3 totals 15 residues. Deletions cut 6 bases from V and 3 bases from J, with 12 bases between. CDR1 KGHSH and CDR2 LQKENI come from the germline V gene. CDR3 DNA sequence: TGTGCCAGCTCGGCCTCGTCAGACTATAATTCACCCCTCCACTTT. Its protein is CASSASSDYNSPLHF.